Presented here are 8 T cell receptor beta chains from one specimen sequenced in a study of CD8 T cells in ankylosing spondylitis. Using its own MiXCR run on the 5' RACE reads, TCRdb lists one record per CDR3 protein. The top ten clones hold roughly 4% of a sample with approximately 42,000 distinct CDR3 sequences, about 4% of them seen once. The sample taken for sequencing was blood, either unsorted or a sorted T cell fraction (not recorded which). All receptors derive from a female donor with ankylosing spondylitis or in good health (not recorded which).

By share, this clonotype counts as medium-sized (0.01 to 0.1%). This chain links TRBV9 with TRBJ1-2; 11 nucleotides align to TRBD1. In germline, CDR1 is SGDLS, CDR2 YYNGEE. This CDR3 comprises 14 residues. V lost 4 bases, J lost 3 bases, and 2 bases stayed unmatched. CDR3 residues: CASSPGQGDYGYTF. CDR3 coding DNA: TGTGCCAGCAGCCCGGGACAGGGGGACTATGGCTACACCTTC. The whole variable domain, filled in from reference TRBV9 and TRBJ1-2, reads DSGVTQTPKHLITATGQRVTLRCSPRSGDLSVYWYQQSLDQGLQFLIQYYNGEERAKGNILERFSAQQFPDLHSELNLSSLELGDSALYFCASSPGQGDYGYTFGSGTRLTVV.

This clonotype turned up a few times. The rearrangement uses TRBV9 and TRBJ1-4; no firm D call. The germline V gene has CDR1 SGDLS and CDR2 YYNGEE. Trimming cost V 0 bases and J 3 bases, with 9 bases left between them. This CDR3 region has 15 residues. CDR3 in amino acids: CASSVGVGSNEKLFF. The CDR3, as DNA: TGTGCCAGCAGCGTAGGTGTTGGGTCTAATGAAAAACTGTTTTTT.

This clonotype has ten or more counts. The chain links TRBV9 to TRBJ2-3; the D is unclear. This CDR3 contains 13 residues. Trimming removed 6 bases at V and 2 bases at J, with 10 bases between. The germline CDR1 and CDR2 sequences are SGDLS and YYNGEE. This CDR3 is CASNQATTDTQYF. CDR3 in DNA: TGTGCCAGCAATCAGGCTACCACAGATACGCAGTATTTT.

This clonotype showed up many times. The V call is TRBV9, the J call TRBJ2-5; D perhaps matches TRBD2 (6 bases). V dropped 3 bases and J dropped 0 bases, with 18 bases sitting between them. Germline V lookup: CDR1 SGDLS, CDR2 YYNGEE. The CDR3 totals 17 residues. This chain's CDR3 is CASSAGTYSIDQETQYF. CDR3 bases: TGTGCCAGCAGCGCCGGGACTTATTCTATCGACCAAGAGACCCAGTACTTC.

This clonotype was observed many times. CDR3 in amino acids: CASSRGTLETQYF. The CDR3, as DNA: TGTGCCAGCAGCAGAGGGACTCTTGAGACCCAGTACTTC. The chain has TRBV9 and TRBJ2-5, with D possibly matching TRBD2 (6 bases). The V end was cut by 4 bases, the J end by 5 bases, with 12 bases between. This CDR3 spans 13 amino acids. CDR1 is SGDLS, CDR2 YYNGEE, per germline.

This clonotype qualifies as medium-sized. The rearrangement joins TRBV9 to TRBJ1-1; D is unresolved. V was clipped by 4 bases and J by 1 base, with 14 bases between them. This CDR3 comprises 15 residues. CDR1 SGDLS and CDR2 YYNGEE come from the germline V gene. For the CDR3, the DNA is TGTGCCAGCAGCCTGCTAATTGGAGGGAACACTGAAGCTTTCTTT. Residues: CASSLLIGGNTEAFF.

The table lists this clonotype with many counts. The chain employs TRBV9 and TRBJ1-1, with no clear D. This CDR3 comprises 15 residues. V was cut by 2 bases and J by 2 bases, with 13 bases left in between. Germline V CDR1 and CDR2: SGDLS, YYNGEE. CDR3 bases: TGTGCCAGCAGCGTCCCTCAGGATTCAAACACTGAAGCTTTCTTT. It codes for CASSVPQDSNTEAFF.

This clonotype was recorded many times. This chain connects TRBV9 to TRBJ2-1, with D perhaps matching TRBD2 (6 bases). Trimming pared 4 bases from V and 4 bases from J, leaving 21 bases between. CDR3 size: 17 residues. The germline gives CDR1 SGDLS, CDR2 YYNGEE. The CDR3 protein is CASSLRGTVRGYNEQFF. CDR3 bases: TGTGCCAGCAGCCTCCGCGGGACGGTCCGAGGGTACAATGAGCAGTTCTTC. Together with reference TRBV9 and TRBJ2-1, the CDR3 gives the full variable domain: DSGVTQTPKHLITATGQRVTLRCSPRSGDLSVYWYQQSLDQGLQFLIQYYNGEERAKGNILERFSAQQFPDLHSELNLSSLELGDSALYFCASSLRGTVRGYNEQFFGPGTRLTVL.